The 23 T cell receptor beta chains listed next were all sequenced from one sample in a study of response to subunit inactivated influenza vaccine. TCRdb called the RT-PCR reads again in MiXCR, with one record for every CDR3 protein. This table has about 700,000 distinct CDR3 sequences, about 15% appearing once. The material was PBMCs from blood, obtained around 15 days before vaccination. All receptors derive from a man aged 45-60 years who received an inactivated influenza vaccine.

The V gene is TRBV2, the J gene TRBJ2-3; D gene unclear. The germline V and J ends were trimmed by 3 bases and 2 bases, with 15 bases remaining between them. Germline values: CDR1 SNHLY, CDR2 FYNNEI. The CDR3 spans 16 residues. CDR3 loop: CASSEVSPVPTDTQYF. For the CDR3, the DNA is TGTGCCAGCAGTGAGGTCAGTCCGGTGCCCACAGATACGCAGTATTTT.

This sequence joins TRBV5-5 and TRBJ1-1; unclear D gene. V was shortened by 5 bases and J by 8 bases, with 10 bases between the two germline ends. The CDR3 is 11 residues long. The germline V gene encodes CDR1 SGHKS and CDR2 YYEKEE (reference sequence). The CDR3 spells CASRHTTEAFF. The CDR3 bases are TGTGCCAGCAGGCATACGACAGAAGCTTTCTTT.

This clonotype has a handful of counts. The CDR3 reads CSASSPADYNEQFF. The CDR3 DNA is TGCAGTGCATCCTCCCCAGCGGATTACAATGAGCAGTTCTTC. The chain couples TRBV20-1 to TRBJ2-1, with TRBD2 as a possible D gene (5 bases). The germline V gene encodes CDR1 DFQATT and CDR2 SNEGSKA (reference sequence). The V end was cut by 6 bases, the J end by 4 bases, with 16 bases between. The length of the CDR3 is 14 residues.

This clonotype was found a few times. One junction end does not reproduce the germline sequence, and a read error may be involved. This sequence joins TRBV20-1 and TRBJ2-1; 9 nucleotides line up with TRBD2. The CDR3 contains 14 residues. Germline values: CDR1 DFQATT, CDR2 SNEGSKA (reference sequence). The CDR3 spells CSASGGRAYNEQFF. As DNA, the CDR3 is TGCAGTGCCTCTGGCGGGAGGGCCTATAATGAGCAGTTCTTC.

This clonotype was recorded a few times. The J gene is TRBJ2-5, the V gene TRBV2, with 10 bases fitting TRBD2. There are 15 residues in the CDR3. Germline loops: CDR1 SNHLY, CDR2 FYNNEI. V gave up 6 bases and J gave up 2 bases; unmatched junction bases: 6. The CDR3 region has the DNA TGTGCCAGCAGACTAGCGGGGCCCTTGCAAGAGACCCAGTACTTC. It is translated as CASRLAGPLQETQYF.

This clonotype occurred many times. The J gene is TRBJ2-6, the V gene TRBV14; 12 nucleotides agree with TRBD1. Germline values: CDR1 SGHDN, CDR2 FVKESK. The CDR3 is 18 residues long. V shed 3 bases and J 2 bases; nucleotides not matched to a gene: 5. CDR3 protein: CASSHWDRGLAGANVLTF. The CDR3 nucleotides are TGTGCCAGCAGCCACTGGGACAGGGGGCTGGCTGGGGCCAACGTCCTGACTTTC.

Ten or more counts support this clonotype. The chain has TRBV11-2 and TRBJ2-2; no reliable D call. Germline V gives CDR1 SGHAT, CDR2 FQNNGV. Trimming took 3 bases from V and 2 from J, leaving 7 bases between them. The CDR3 is 14 amino acids. As DNA, the CDR3 is TGTGCCAGCAGCTTTTCCGGAAACACCGGGGAGCTGTTTTTT. This translates into CASSFSGNTGELFF.

The CDR3 loop is CASSKETSGHGTQYF. The CDR3 DNA follows: TGTGCCAGCAGCAAGGAGACTAGCGGCCACGGGACCCAGTACTTC. V and J are TRBV5-5 and TRBJ2-5, with 9 bases identical to TRBD2. The CDR3 is made up of 15 amino acids. CDR1 is SGHKS and CDR2 is YYEKEE in the germline V gene (reference sequence). With V trimmed by 4 bases and J by 7 bases, 11 bases remained unmatched.

This clonotype was detected only a few times. The chain joins TRBV7-2 to TRBJ1-2; D is possibly TRBD1 (5 bases). The germline V gene encodes CDR1 SGHTA and CDR2 FQGNSA. The CDR3 length is 15 residues. Deletions cut 5 bases from V and 4 bases from J, with 17 bases between. The CDR3 sequence is CASSLVGAPTYGYTF. CDR3 nucleotides: TGTGCCAGCAGCCTAGTTGGGGCTCCGACCTATGGCTACACCTTC.

V and J are TRBV20-1 and TRBJ1-1; TRBD1 matches 7 bases. The V and J ends lost 1 base and 4 bases, in that order; junction bases with no gene match: 3. This CDR3 spans 13 amino acids. Germline V lookup: CDR1 DFQATT, CDR2 SNEGSKA (reference sequence). This chain's CDR3 is CSARGQGPTEAFF. In DNA form, the CDR3 reads TGCAGTGCTAGAGGACAGGGTCCCACTGAAGCTTTCTTT.

This clonotype was seen only a few times. This chain joins TRBV20-1 and TRBJ2-1; D gene unclear. Germline V CDR1 and CDR2: DFQATT, SNEGSKA (reference sequence). This CDR3 has 16 amino acids. Trimming left V 0 bases short and J 0 bases short, with 12 bases between. The CDR3 DNA sequence: TGCAGTGCTAGAGATCTGGGCGCCAGCTCCTACAATGAGCAGTTCTTC. This encodes CSARDLGASSYNEQFF.

V is TRBV27 and J is TRBJ2-7; TRBD2 matches 10 bases. The CDR3 has 15 residues. Germline V gives CDR1 MNHEY, CDR2 SMNVEV (reference sequence). V lost 6 bases, J lost 1 base, and 6 bases stayed unmatched. DNA for the CDR3: TGTGCCAGCAGCTACCTAGCGGGGGAGTCCTACGAGCAGTACTTC. This sequence encodes CASSYLAGESYEQYF.

This clonotype has just a few counts. The chain has TRBV4-3 and TRBJ2-7; 8 bases fit TRBD1. The V gene's germline CDR1 is LGHNA and CDR2 YSLEER. This CDR3 contains 13 residues. V lost 5 bases to trimming and J lost 9 bases; unmatched junction nucleotides: 9. CDR3 region: CASSLKLQGAQYF. The CDR3, as DNA: TGCGCCAGCAGCTTAAAGCTCCAGGGGGCGCAGTACTTC.

This chain connects TRBV10-3 to TRBJ2-7, with 10 bases identical to TRBD1. The length of the CDR3 is 14 residues. Germline V CDR1 and CDR2: ENHRY, SYGVKD. With 9 bases clipped from V and 2 bases from J, the junction kept 7 bases outside the gene matches. CDR3 amino acids: CAITPDRGPYEQYF. The CDR3, as DNA: TGTGCCATTACCCCCGACAGGGGGCCCTACGAGCAGTACTTC.

V usage is TRBV7-9 and J usage is TRBJ2-1; D call uncertain. Germline CDR1 and CDR2: SEHNR and FQNEAQ (reference sequence). The V gene lost 3 bases and the J gene lost 13 bases, with 7 bases spanning the gap. The CDR3 is 10 amino acids. The CDR3 DNA reads TGTGCCAGCAGCTTCCCTCCACAGTTCTTC. Its translation: CASSFPPQFF.

A few counts support this clonotype. The V and J genes are TRBV5-1 and TRBJ2-5; 7 bases are shared with TRBD2. J was trimmed by 1 base and V by 5 bases; bases with no gene match: 8. From germline, CDR1 is SGHRS and CDR2 YFSETQ. The CDR3 has 15 residues. The CDR3 loop reads CASRPTPSGQETQYF. The CDR3 bases are TGCGCCAGCAGGCCTACTCCTAGCGGCCAAGAGACCCAGTACTTC.

This clonotype has ten or more counts. V usage is TRBV4-3 and J usage is TRBJ1-6; the D is unclear. The CDR3 has 15 residues. Germline V gene data show CDR1 as LGHNA and CDR2 as YSLEER. Trimming left V 0 bases short and J 5 bases short, with 8 bases between. CDR3 region: CASSQEGSDNSPLHF. Here the CDR3 DNA reads TGCGCCAGCAGCCAAGAGGGCAGCGATAATTCACCCCTCCACTTT.

The rearrangement links TRBV4-1 to TRBJ1-1; D is unclear. The germline CDR1 and CDR2 sequences are MGHRA and YSYEKL. The germline V and J ends were trimmed by 4 bases and 1 base, with 10 bases remaining between them. The CDR3 is 14 residues long. The CDR3 nucleotides are TGCGCCAGCAGCCGTAATTCCGGGAACACTGAAGCTTTCTTT. This encodes CASSRNSGNTEAFF.

This clonotype was observed a few times. The gene calls are TRBV6-1 and TRBJ2-1, with 15 bases that match TRBD2. The CDR3 length is 16 residues. The V gene end was trimmed by 10 bases and the J gene end by 10 bases; junction bases not matched to a gene: 14. Germline V gives CDR1 MNHNS, CDR2 SASEGT. This chain's CDR3 is CATPERTSGRAREQFF. The DNA of the CDR3 is TGTGCCACTCCCGAGCGGACTAGCGGGAGGGCCCGGGAGCAGTTCTTC.

This clonotype was detected a few times. The rearrangement joins TRBV28 to TRBJ2-2, with TRBD2 matching over 10 bases. V shed 2 bases, J shed 2 bases, and the junction held 5 bases outside the gene matches. CDR1 and CDR2 (germline): MDHEN, SYDVKM. This CDR3 has 17 residues. CDR3 sequence reads: CASSLPLAGANTGELFF. CDR3 bases: TGTGCCAGCAGTTTACCTCTAGCGGGGGCCAACACCGGGGAGCTGTTTTTT.

J is TRBJ2-2 and V is TRBV19; possibly TRBD2 for D (7 bases). This CDR3 is built from 14 residues. The germline V gene encodes CDR1 LNHDA and CDR2 SQIVND (reference sequence). The ends were cut back, 11 bases at V and 4 bases at J, with 17 bases in the middle. The CDR3, as DNA: TGTGCCCGGGAGGAGGGGGGCGGCACCGGGGAGCTGTTTTTT. Amino acid sequence: CAREEGGGTGELFF.

This clonotype was counted only a few times. The rearrangement joins TRBV6-2 or TRBV6-3 to TRBJ2-7, with 10 positions matching TRBD2. This CDR3 has 15 residues. CDR1 and CDR2 (germline): MNHEY, SVGEGT. J was trimmed by 4 bases and V by 6 bases; bases with no gene match: 9. The CDR3 DNA is TGTGCCAGCAGACTAGCGGGACTCGCCAGATACGAGCAGTACTTC. This sequence encodes CASRLAGLARYEQYF.

This clonotype was seen only a few times. The chain joins TRBV5-1 to TRBJ1-1, with 10 bases that match TRBD1. Trimming cost V 5 bases and J 1 base; bases outside gene matches: 2. Germline loops: CDR1 SGHRS, CDR2 YFSETQ. This CDR3 region has 14 residues. The CDR3 nucleotides read TGCGCCAGCAGGGGACAGGGGTCGAACACTGAAGCTTTCTTT. Translation: CASRGQGSNTEAFF.